Listed here is a single TCR beta chain. Trimming removed 9 bases from V and 2 bases from J; junction bases left unmatched: 11. The CDR3 covers 15 residues. The germline CDR1 and CDR2 sequences are SNHLY and FYNNEI. The sample belongs to a study of blood T cell repertoires in COVID-19. As for the study in general: Samples of COVID-19 (acute and convalescent) were obtained from the United States, Italy and Spain. The analysed material was cDNA or gDNA that came from T cells, B-cell-depleted T cells, or PBMCs.

The authors' processing: Quantification of nucleated cells was approximated via reference gene primer amplification. Repertoires were generated with immunoSEQ multiplex PCR, while TCRdb's copy carries only in-frame clones and drops some. V and J calls and clone size come straight from that table; D and trimming were deduced from the DNA. Here the sample spans roughly 40,000 clones, about nine tenths being singletons. Input material: peripheral blood. V and J are TRBV2 and TRBJ2-7, with 9 bases identical to TRBD1. The TCR originated in a human donor in a cohort sampled during active COVID-19. The CDR3: CASKTYRDRAYEQYF. The CDR3 coding sequence is TGTGCCAGTAAGACATACCGGGACAGGGCCTACGAGCAGTACTTC.